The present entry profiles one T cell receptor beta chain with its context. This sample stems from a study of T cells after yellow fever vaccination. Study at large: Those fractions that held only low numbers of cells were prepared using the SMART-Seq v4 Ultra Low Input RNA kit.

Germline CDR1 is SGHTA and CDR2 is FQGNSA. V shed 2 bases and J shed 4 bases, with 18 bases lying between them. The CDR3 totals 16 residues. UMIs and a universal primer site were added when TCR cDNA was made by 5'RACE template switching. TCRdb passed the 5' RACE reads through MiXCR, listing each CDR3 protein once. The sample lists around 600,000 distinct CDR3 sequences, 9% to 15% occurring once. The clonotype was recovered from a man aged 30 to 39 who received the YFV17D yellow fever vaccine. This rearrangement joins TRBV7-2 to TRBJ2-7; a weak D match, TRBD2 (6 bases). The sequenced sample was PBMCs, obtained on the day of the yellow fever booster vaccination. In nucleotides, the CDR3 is TGTGCCAGCAGCTTAAAAGGCGGGGCGGTGGGATACGAGCAGTACTTC. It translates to CASSLKGGAVGYEQYF.